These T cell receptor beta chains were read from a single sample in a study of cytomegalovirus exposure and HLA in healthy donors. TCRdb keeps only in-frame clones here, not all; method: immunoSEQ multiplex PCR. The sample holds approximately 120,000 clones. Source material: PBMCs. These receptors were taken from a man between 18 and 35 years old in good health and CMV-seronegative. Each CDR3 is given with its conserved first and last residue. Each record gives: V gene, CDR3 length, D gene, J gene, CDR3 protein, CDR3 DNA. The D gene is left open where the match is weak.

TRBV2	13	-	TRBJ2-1	CASSVEVYNEQFF	TGTGCCAGCAGTGTTGAGGTCTACAATGAGCAGTTCTTC
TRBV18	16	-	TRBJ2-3	CASSPPNRASTDTQYF	TGTGCCAGCTCACCACCGAACAGGGCTAGCACAGATACGCAGTATTTT
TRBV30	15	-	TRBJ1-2	CAWRLAGVSNYGYTF	TGTGCCTGGCGCTTGGCAGGGGTCTCTAACTATGGCTACACCTTC
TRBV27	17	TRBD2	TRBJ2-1	CASSPPPGLAGGHEQFF	TGTGCCAGCAGCCCTCCGCCGGGACTAGCGGGAGGCCATGAGCAGTTCTTC
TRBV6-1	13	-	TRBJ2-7	CASRGLGPYEQYF	TGTGCCAGCAGGGGTCTGGGCCCCTACGAGCAGTACTTC
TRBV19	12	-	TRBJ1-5	CASTRADQPQHF	TGTGCCAGTACGCGGGCTGATCAGCCCCAGCATTTT
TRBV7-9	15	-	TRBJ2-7	CASSLSQGLTYEQYF	TGTGCCAGCAGCTTATCCCAGGGCCTTACCTACGAGCAGTACTTC
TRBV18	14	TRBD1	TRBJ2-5	CASSPMSGGETQYF	TGTGCCAGCTCACCAATGTCAGGGGGAGAGACCCAGTACTTC
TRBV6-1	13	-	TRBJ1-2	CASRDSNNYGYTF	TGTGCCAGCAGGGACAGCAATAACTATGGCTACACCTTC
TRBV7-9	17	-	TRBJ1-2	CASRKSTGTQGEYGYTF	TGTGCCAGCAGGAAATCAACAGGGACACAAGGCGAATATGGCTACACCTTC
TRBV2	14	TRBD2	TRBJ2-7	CASSGLAGTYEQYF	TGTGCCAGCAGTGGTCTAGCGGGGACCTACGAGCAGTACTTC
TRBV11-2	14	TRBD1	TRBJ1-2	CASSPGTGPYGYTF	TGTGCCAGCAGCCCAGGGACAGGACCATATGGCTACACCTTC
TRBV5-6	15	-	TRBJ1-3	CASSLSAGSLHTIYF	TGTGCCAGCAGCTTGAGTGCAGGGTCCTTGCACACCATATATTTT
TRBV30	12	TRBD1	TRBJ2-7	CAHHRGSYEQYF	TGTGCCCACCACAGGGGCTCCTACGAGCAGTACTTC
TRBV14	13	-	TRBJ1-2	CASSQDRNYGYTF	TGTGCCAGCAGCCAAGACAGAAACTATGGCTACACCTTC
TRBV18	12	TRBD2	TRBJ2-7	CECGRGAYEQYF	TGTGAGTGCGGGAGGGGCGCCTACGAGCAGTACTTC
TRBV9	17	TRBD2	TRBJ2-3	CASSVLRAGGPADTQYF	TGTGCCAGCAGCGTCCTGCGGGCGGGGGGGCCAGCAGATACGCAGTATTTT
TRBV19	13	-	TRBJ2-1	CASSIPGKNEQFF	TGTGCCAGTAGTATTCCAGGGAAAAATGAGCAGTTCTTC
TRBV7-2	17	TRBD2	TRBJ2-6	CASSLAGGSSGANVLTF	TGTGCCAGCAGCTTAGCGGGAGGGAGCTCTGGGGCCAACGTCCTGACTTTC
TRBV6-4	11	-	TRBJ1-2	CASSNRDSYTF	TGTGCCAGCAGTAACAGGGATAGCTACACCTTC
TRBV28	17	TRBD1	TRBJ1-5	CASLPSGGDYSNQPQHF	TGTGCCAGCCTACCTTCAGGGGGAGACTATAGCAATCAGCCCCAGCATTTT
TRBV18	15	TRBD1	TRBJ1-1	CASSPKTGTYTEAFF	TGTGCCAGCTCACCCAAGACAGGGACCTACACTGAAGCTTTCTTT
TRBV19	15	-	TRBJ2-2	CASSFTIANTGELFF	TGTGCCAGTAGTTTTACTATCGCGAACACCGGGGAGCTGTTTTTT
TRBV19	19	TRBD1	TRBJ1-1	CASSIDLETKDRGRDEAFF	TGTGCCAGTAGTATAGATTTGGAGACCAAGGACAGGGGGCGTGATGAAGCTTTCTTT
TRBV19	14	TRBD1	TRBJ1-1	CASSISPGGTEAFF	TGTGCCAGTAGTATATCACCAGGGGGGACTGAAGCTTTCTTT
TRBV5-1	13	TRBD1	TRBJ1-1	CASARRTGVEAFF	TGCGCCAGCGCGCGGCGGACAGGGGTTGAAGCTTTCTTT
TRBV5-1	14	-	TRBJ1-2	CASSLESPNYGYTF	TGCGCCAGCAGCTTGGAAAGCCCGAACTATGGCTACACCTTC
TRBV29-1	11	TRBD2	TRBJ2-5	CSGLLAETQYF	TGCAGCGGATTACTAGCGGAGACCCAGTACTTC
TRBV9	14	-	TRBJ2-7	CASSVGSEPYEQYF	TGTGCCAGCAGCGTAGGTAGCGAGCCGTACGAGCAGTACTTC
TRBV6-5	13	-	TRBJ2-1	CASSYPGGSEQFF	TGTGCCAGCAGTTACCCCGGGGGTAGTGAGCAGTTCTTC
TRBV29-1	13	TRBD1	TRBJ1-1	CSVKGQGNTEAFF	TGCAGCGTTAAGGGACAGGGGAACACTGAAGCTTTCTTT
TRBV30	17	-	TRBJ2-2	CAWSLLTPSRSTGELFF	TGTGCCTGGAGCCTACTTACCCCTTCTAGGAGCACCGGGGAGCTGTTTTTT
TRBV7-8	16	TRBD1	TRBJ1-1	CASSSPSGTALTEAFF	TGTGCCAGCAGCTCCCCCTCCGGGACAGCTCTCACTGAAGCTTTCTTT
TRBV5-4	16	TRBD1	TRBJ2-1	CASSLAGQRRYNEQFF	TGTGCCAGCAGCTTGGCGGGACAGAGACGCTACAATGAGCAGTTCTTC
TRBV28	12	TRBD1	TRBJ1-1	CASSQQGAEAFF	TGTGCCAGCAGTCAACAGGGGGCTGAAGCTTTCTTT
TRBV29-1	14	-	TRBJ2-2	CSVLGQGQTGELFF	TGCAGCGTTTTAGGCCAGGGGCAGACCGGGGAGCTGTTTTTT
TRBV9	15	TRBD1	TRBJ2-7	CASSPRGRSAYEQYF	TGTGCCAGCAGCCCCAGGGGGCGAAGCGCCTACGAGCAGTACTTC
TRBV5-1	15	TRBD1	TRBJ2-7	CASSLAGTGTYEQYF	TGCGCCAGCAGCTTAGCCGGGACAGGAACCTACGAGCAGTACTTC